One sample yielded the 12 T cell receptor beta chains listed below, sequenced in a study of radiation and T cells in renal cell carcinoma. The assay was immunoSEQ multiplex PCR, and TCRdb's table has in-frame clones only and misses some. Of roughly 100,000 clones listed, 82% are singletons. The time point was: baseline pretreatment blood. Treatment meaning: 15 Gy SBRT to primary tumor, nephrectomy 4 weeks later. Here the sequenced sample was blood, taken from a patient whose treatment included radiotherapy and nephrectomy. The receptors shown here come from a man aged 55-75 years with renal cell carcinoma.

In this sample, this clone turned up a few times. This CDR3 is CATSSDLAGRGEQYF. Here the CDR3 DNA reads TGTGCCACCAGCAGTGATCTAGCGGGAAGGGGCGAGCAGTACTTC. The chain has TRBV15 and TRBJ2-7, with 9 bases fitting TRBD2. The CDR3 is made up of 15 amino acids. Unmatched junction bases numbered 9, after V lost 3 bases and J lost 6 bases. Germline CDR1 is LNHNV and CDR2 is YYDKDF (reference sequence).

The chain uses TRBV9 and TRBJ2-1; D call uncertain. Trimming removed 0 bases from V and 2 bases from J, with 6 bases in between. The CDR3 has 14 amino acids. The germline CDR1 and CDR2 sequences are SGDLS and YYNGEE. CDR3 bases: TGTGCCAGCAGCGTAGGCACAGCCTACAATGAGCAGTTCTTC. The encoded protein is CASSVGTAYNEQFF.

The chain couples TRBV21-1 to TRBJ2-4. TRBV21-1 is tagged as a pseudogene. There are 18 residues in the CDR3. CDR3 amino acids: CASSKSCSGRLAKNIQYF. The CDR3 bases are TGTGCCAGCAGTAAAAGTTGCTCGGGGCGCCTAGCCAAAAACATTCAGTACTTC.

The chain carries TRBV11-2 and TRBJ1-2; 8 bases line up with TRBD1. This CDR3 comprises 13 residues. Per the germline V gene, CDR1 is SGHAT and CDR2 is FQNNGV. Trimming removed 3 bases from V and 5 bases from J; junction bases left unmatched: 2. CDR3 DNA: TGTGCCAGCAGCTTTGACAGGGGTTATGGCTACACCTTC. Translating it yields CASSFDRGYGYTF.

The J gene is TRBJ1-1, the V gene TRBV5-4, with D possibly TRBD1 on 5 matching bases. CDR1 and CDR2 from the germline V gene are SGHNT and YYREEE (reference sequence). Trimming cost V 0 bases and J 1 base, with 7 bases left between them. This CDR3 contains 14 residues. The CDR3 nucleotides are TGTGCCAGCAGCTTGGACGGGGCGAACACTGAAGCTTTCTTT. Translation gives CASSLDGANTEAFF.

In its sample, this clone was seen once. The genes are TRBV6-1 and TRBJ2-1; D may be TRBD2 (6 bases). The CDR3 has 15 amino acids. Trimming took off 6 bases at V and 4 bases at J, with 16 bases between the two ends. Germline CDR1 is MNHNS and CDR2 is SASEGT. CDR3 in amino acids: CASSRVERVYNEQFF. CDR3 nucleotide sequence: TGTGCCAGCAGCCGAGTCGAGCGGGTATACAATGAGCAGTTCTTC.

The chain has TRBV9 and TRBJ2-2; unclear D gene. This CDR3 has 14 residues. Germline V gene data show CDR1 as SGDLS and CDR2 as YYNGEE. Trimming took 4 bases from V and 5 from J, leaving 12 bases between them. CDR3 DNA: TGTGCCAGCAGCCCCCGGGCTCGGACCGGGGAGCTGTTTTTT. Translation gives CASSPRARTGELFF.

In DNA form, the CDR3 reads TGTGCCAGCAGTTACGAATTGGGTGCAGGGAACTATGGCTACACCTTC. Protein: CASSYELGAGNYGYTF. This chain joins TRBV6-5 and TRBJ1-2, with D possibly matching TRBD1 (5 bases). Trimming pared 2 bases from V and 2 bases from J, leaving 15 bases between. The CDR3 covers 16 residues. Germline CDR1 reads MNHEY; CDR2 reads SVGAGI.

The chain has TRBV30 and TRBJ1-5; the D is unclear. Germline V gives CDR1 GTSNPN, CDR2 SVGIG (reference sequence). Trimming cost V 0 bases and J 0 bases, with 3 bases left between them. The CDR3 spans 13 residues. The CDR3, as DNA: TGTGCCTGGAGTGTCGTTAGCAATCAGCCCCAGCATTTT. Translated, it gives CAWSVVSNQPQHF. Filled out from reference TRBV30 and TRBJ1-5, the complete variable domain reads SQTIHQWPATLVQPVGSPLSLECTVEGTSNPNLYWYRQAAGRGLQLLFYSVGIGQISSEVPQNLSASRPQDRQFILSSKKLLLSDSGFYLCAWSVVSNQPQHFGDGTRLSIL.

This sequence joins TRBV27 and TRBJ1-1; possibly TRBD1 for D (6 bases). V dropped 7 bases and J dropped 0 bases, with 18 bases sitting between them. Germline CDR1 MNHEY, CDR2 SMNVEV (reference sequence). The length of the CDR3 is 16 residues. The CDR3 DNA sequence: TGTGCCAGCACCAAAAGGTTGGGGGCCATGAACACTGAAGCTTTCTTT. Protein sequence: CASTKRLGAMNTEAFF.

The chain is built from TRBV14 and TRBJ2-7; D not certain. Germline values: CDR1 SGHDN, CDR2 FVKESK. The length of the CDR3 is 15 residues. V dropped 1 base and J dropped 5 bases, with 15 bases sitting between them. The CDR3 sequence: CASSQGFRRRNEQYF. In DNA form, the CDR3 reads TGTGCCAGCAGCCAAGGGTTTAGGCGCCGTAACGAGCAGTACTTC. Supplemented by reference TRBV14 and TRBJ2-7, the full variable domain reads EAGVTQFPSHSVIEKGQTVTLRCDPISGHDNLYWYRRVMGKEIKFLLHFVKESKQDESGMPNNRFLAERTGGTYSTLKVQPAELEDSGVYFCASSQGFRRRNEQYFGPGTRLTVT.

The CDR3 DNA follows: TGTGCCACCAGCAGGGAACACTCCGGGACAGGGGCCTCCTACGAGCAGTACTTC. Its protein product is CATSREHSGTGASYEQYF. The J gene is TRBJ2-7, the V gene TRBV15; TRBD1 matches at 10 bases. CDR1 LNHNV and CDR2 YYDKDF come from the germline V gene (reference sequence). This CDR3 region has 18 residues. The V gene end was trimmed by 3 bases and the J gene end by 0 bases; junction bases not matched to a gene: 11.